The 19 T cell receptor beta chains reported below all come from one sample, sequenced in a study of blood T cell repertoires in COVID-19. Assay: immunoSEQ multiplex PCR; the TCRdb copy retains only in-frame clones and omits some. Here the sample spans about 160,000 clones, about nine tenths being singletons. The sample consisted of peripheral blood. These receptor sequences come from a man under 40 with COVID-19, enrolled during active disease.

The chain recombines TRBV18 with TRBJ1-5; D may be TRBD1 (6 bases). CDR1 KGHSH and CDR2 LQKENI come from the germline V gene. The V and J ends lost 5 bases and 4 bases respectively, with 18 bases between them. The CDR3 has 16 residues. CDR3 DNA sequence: TGTGCCAGCTCAACCAATCCGGACAGACCTAATCAGCCCCAGCATTTT. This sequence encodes CASSTNPDRPNQPQHF.

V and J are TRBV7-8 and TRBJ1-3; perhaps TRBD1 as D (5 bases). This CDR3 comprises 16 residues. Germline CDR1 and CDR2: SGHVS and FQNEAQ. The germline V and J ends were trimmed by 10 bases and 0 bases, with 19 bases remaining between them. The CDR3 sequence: CATRSDRQSSGNTIYF. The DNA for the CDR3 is TGTGCCACCAGAAGCGACAGACAGAGCTCTGGAAACACCATATATTTT.

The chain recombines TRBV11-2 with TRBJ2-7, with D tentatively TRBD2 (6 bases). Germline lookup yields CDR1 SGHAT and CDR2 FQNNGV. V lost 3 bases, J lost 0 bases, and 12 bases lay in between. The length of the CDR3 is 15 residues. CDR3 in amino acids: CASSLKRGSSYEQYF. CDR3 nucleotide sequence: TGTGCCAGCAGCTTGAAACGGGGGAGCTCCTACGAGCAGTACTTC.

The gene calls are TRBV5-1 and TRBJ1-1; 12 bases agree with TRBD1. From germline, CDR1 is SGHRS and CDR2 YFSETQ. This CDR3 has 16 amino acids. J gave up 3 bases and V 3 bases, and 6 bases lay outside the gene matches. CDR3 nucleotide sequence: TGCGCCAGCAGCTGGGGACAGGGGGCCGGGGACACTGAAGCTTTCTTT. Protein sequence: CASSWGQGAGDTEAFF.

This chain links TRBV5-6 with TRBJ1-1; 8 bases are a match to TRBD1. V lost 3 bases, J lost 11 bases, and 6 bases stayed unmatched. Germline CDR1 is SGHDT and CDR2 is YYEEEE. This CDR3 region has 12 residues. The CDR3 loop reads CASSWRTGNAFF. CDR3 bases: TGTGCCAGCAGCTGGCGGACAGGGAACGCTTTCTTT.

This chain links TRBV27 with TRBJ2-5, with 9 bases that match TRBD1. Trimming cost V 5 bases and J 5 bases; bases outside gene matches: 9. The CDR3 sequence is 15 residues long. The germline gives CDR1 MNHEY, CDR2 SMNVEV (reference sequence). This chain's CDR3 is CASSRGTGGWETQYF. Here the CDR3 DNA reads TGTGCCAGCAGTCGAGGCACAGGGGGCTGGGAGACCCAGTACTTC.

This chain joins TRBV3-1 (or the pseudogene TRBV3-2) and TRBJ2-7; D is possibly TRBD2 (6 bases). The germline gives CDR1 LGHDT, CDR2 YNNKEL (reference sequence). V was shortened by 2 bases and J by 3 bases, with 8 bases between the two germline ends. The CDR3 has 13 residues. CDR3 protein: CASSQSGGYEQYF. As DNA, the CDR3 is TGTGCCAGCAGCCAATCCGGGGGCTACGAGCAGTACTTC.

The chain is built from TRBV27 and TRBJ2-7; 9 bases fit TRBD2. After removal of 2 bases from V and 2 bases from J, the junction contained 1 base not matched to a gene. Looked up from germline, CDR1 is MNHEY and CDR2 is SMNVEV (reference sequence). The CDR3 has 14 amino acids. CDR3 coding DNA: TGTGCCAGCAGTTTAGCGGGAGGGCCCTACGAGCAGTACTTC. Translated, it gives CASSLAGGPYEQYF.

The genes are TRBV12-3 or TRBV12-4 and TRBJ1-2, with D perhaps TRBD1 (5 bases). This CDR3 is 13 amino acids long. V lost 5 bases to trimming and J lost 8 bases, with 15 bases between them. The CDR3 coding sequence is TGTGCCAGCAGTCCGGGGGGGGTTAAGGGCTACACCTTC. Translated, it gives CASSPGGVKGYTF.

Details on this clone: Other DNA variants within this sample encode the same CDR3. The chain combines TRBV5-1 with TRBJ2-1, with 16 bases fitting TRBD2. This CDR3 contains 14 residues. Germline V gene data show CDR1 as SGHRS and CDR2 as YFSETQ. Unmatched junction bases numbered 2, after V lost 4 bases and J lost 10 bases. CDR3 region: CASSPGLAGGEQFF. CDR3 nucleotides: TGCGCCAGCAGCCCGGGACTAGCGGGAGGGGAGCAGTTCTTC. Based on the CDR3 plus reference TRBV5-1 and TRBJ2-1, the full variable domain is KAGVTQTPRYLIKTRGQQVTLSCSPISGHRSVSWYQQTPGQGLQFLFEYFSETQRNKGNFPGRFSGRQFSNSRSEMNVSTLELGDSALYLCASSPGLAGGEQFFGPGTRLTVL.

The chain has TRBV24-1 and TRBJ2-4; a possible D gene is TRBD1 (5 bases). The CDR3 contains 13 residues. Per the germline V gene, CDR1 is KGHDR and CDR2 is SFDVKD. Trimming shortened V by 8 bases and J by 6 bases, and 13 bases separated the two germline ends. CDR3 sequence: CATKLRQLNIQYF. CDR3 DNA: TGTGCCACCAAGCTACGACAGCTAAACATTCAGTACTTC.

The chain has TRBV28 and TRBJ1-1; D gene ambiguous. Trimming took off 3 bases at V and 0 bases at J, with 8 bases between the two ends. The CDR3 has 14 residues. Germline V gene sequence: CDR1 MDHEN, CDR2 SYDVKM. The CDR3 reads CASSFDYLNTEAFF. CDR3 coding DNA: TGTGCCAGCAGTTTCGACTATTTGAACACTGAAGCTTTCTTT.

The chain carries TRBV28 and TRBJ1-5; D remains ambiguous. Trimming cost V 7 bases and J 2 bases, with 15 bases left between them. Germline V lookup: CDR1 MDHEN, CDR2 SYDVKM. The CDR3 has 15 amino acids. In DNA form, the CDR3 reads TGTGCCAGCAATAGTTACAGTAAACGCAATCAGCCCCAGCATTTT. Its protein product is CASNSYSKRNQPQHF. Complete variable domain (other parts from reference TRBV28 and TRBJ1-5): DVKVTQSSRYLVKRTGEKVFLECVQDMDHENMFWYRQDPGLGLRLIYFSYDVKMKEKGDIPEGYSVSREKKERFSLILESASTNQTSMYLCASNSYSKRNQPQHFGDGTRLSIL.

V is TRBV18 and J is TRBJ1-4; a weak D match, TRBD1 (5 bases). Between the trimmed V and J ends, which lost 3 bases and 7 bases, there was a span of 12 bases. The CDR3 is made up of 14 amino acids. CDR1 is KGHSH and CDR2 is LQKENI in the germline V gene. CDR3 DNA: TGTGCCAGCTCACCCCTGGACAAAACTGAAAAACTGTTTTTT. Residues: CASSPLDKTEKLFF.

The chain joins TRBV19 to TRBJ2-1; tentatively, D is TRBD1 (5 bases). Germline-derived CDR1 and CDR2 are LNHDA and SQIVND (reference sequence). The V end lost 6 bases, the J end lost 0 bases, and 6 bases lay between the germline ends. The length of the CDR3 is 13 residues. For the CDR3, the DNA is TGTGCCAGTAGAGGGGTCTCCTACAATGAGCAGTTCTTC. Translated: CASRGVSYNEQFF.

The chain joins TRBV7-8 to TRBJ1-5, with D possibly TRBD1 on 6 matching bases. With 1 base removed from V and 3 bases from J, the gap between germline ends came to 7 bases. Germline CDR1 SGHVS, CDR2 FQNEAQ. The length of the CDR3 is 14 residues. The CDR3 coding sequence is TGTGCCAGCAGCTTAGGGGACATCAATCAGCCCCAGCATTTT. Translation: CASSLGDINQPQHF. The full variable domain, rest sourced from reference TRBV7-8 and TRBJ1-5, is GAGVSQSPRYKVAKRGQDVALRCDPISGHVSLFWYQQALGQGPEFLTYFQNEAQLDKSGLPSDRFFAERPEGSVSTLKIQRTQQEDSAVYLCASSLGDINQPQHFGDGTRLSIL.

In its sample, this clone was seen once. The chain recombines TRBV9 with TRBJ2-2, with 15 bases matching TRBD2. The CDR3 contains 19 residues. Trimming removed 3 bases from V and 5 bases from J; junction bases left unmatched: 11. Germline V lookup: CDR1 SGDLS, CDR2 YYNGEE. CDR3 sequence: CASSAGLAGGRWGTGELFF. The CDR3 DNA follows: TGTGCCAGCAGCGCGGGACTAGCGGGAGGTCGCTGGGGGACCGGGGAGCTGTTTTTT.

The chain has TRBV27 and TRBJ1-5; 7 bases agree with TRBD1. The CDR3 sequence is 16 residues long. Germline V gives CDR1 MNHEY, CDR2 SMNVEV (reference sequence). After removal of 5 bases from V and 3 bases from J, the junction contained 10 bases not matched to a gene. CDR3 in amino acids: CASSHLTGVDNQPQHF. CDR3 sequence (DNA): TGTGCCAGCAGTCATCTCACAGGGGTAGACAATCAGCCCCAGCATTTT.

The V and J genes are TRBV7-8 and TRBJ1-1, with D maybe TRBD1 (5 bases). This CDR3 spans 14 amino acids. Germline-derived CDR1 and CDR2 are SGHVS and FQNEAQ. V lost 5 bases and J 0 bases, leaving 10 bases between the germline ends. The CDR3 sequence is CASSPTVVNTEAFF. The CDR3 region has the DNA TGTGCCAGCAGCCCGACAGTGGTGAACACTGAAGCTTTCTTT. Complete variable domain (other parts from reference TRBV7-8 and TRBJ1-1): GAGVSQSPRYKVAKRGQDVALRCDPISGHVSLFWYQQALGQGPEFLTYFQNEAQLDKSGLPSDRFFAERPEGSVSTLKIQRTQQEDSAVYLCASSPTVVNTEAFFGQGTRLTVV.